What follows are 25 T cell receptor beta chains derived from one specimen sequenced in a study of identifying expanded T cells in peripheral blood. Sequencing used immunoSEQ multiplex PCR; TCRdb keeps in-frame clones, though not all of them. Of about 58,000 clones listed, over 75% are singletons. Sample: blood. These receptors were obtained from a person between 18 and 70 years old in good health.

V and J are TRBV5-1 and TRBJ2-2; 11 nucleotides align to TRBD1. Germline loops: CDR1 SGHRS, CDR2 YFSETQ. The CDR3 runs 15 residues. Losses at the gene ends were 2 bases for V and 6 bases for J; bases not matched to a gene: 3. CDR3 DNA sequence: TGCGCCAGCAGCTTACTGGACAGGGGGCCCGGGGAGCTGTTTTTT. Amino acid sequence: CASSLLDRGPGELFF.

The chain combines TRBV30 with TRBJ1-1, with D possibly matching TRBD1 (5 bases). There are 13 residues in the CDR3. Germline V gene lookup returns CDR1 GTSNPN and CDR2 SVGIG (reference sequence). Between the trimmed V and J ends, which lost 2 bases and 8 bases, there was a span of 15 bases. CDR3: CAWSLGSTAEAFF. CDR3 nucleotide sequence: TGTGCCTGGAGTCTGGGGTCGACAGCAGAAGCTTTCTTT. Combining the CDR3 with reference TRBV30 and TRBJ1-1 gives the whole variable domain SQTIHQWPATLVQPVGSPLSLECTVEGTSNPNLYWYRQAAGRGLQLLFYSVGIGQISSEVPQNLSASRPQDRQFILSSKKLLLSDSGFYLCAWSLGSTAEAFFGQGTRLTVV.

The rearrangement links TRBV9 to TRBJ1-4, with 9 bases fitting TRBD1. The CDR3 has 15 amino acids. V lost 4 bases and J lost 2; bases outside the gene matches: 3. The germline V gene encodes CDR1 SGDLS and CDR2 YYNGEE. CDR3 loop: CASSTTGGTNEKLFF. In nucleotides, the CDR3 is TGTGCCAGCAGCACCACAGGGGGCACTAATGAAAAACTGTTTTTT.

This clone occurred once. This chain links TRBV30 with TRBJ1-1, with 7 positions matching TRBD1. With V trimmed by 2 bases and J by 9 bases, 12 bases remained unmatched. CDR3 length: 14 residues. Germline CDR1 is GTSNPN and CDR2 is SVGIG (reference sequence). For the CDR3, the DNA is TGTGCCTGGAGTCTCCCGGGACAGAGCAAAAAAGCTTTCTTT. This codes for CAWSLPGQSKKAFF.

This clone was seen only a few times. The chain links TRBV5-1 to TRBJ2-3; D call uncertain. CDR1 SGHRS and CDR2 YFSETQ come from the germline V gene. The CDR3 is 13 amino acids. V gave up 2 bases and J gave up 2 bases, with 6 bases separating them. The CDR3 loop is CASSFTPTDTQYF. In DNA, the CDR3 is TGCGCCAGCAGCTTCACCCCCACAGATACGCAGTATTTT.

This chain links TRBV5-6 with TRBJ1-2; 10 bases map to TRBD1. With 4 bases clipped from V and 4 bases from J, the junction kept 19 bases outside the gene matches. This CDR3 is 19 amino acids long. The germline gives CDR1 SGHDT, CDR2 YYEEEE. CDR3 in amino acids: CASSPPSFKATGGSYGYTF. The CDR3 region has the DNA TGTGCCAGCAGCCCCCCTTCATTCAAGGCGACAGGGGGCAGCTATGGCTACACCTTC.

V usage is TRBV4-3 and J usage is TRBJ2-2; possibly TRBD1 for D (6 bases). This CDR3 is 15 amino acids long. Trimming cost V 2 bases and J 5 bases, with 12 bases left between them. The germline V gene encodes CDR1 LGHNA and CDR2 YSLEER. The CDR3 DNA follows: TGCGCCAGCAGCCAAACCAGAAGGGGGACCGGGGAGCTGTTTTTT. Protein sequence: CASSQTRRGTGELFF.

V is TRBV6-6 and J is TRBJ1-2; no clear D gene. V shed 2 bases and J shed 1 base, with 5 bases lying between them. The CDR3 is made up of 13 amino acids. The germline gives CDR1 MNHNY, CDR2 SVGAGI (reference sequence). The CDR3 coding sequence is TGTGCCAGCAGTTACGAGGTTAACTATGGCTACACCTTC. It is translated as CASSYEVNYGYTF.

This rearrangement joins TRBV10-3 to TRBJ1-4; D is unresolved. CDR3 length: 16 residues. V shed 6 bases and J shed 8 bases, with 22 bases lying between them. Germline lookup yields CDR1 ENHRY and CDR2 SYGVKD. The CDR3 DNA sequence: TGTGCCATCAGCCAAGTAGGGATGGGTTTACAGGAAAAACTGTTTTTT. Protein: CAISQVGMGLQEKLFF.

The chain is built from TRBV29-1 and TRBJ2-2; D possibly uses TRBD1 or TRBD2 (5 bases each). Trimming removed 7 bases at V and 4 bases at J, with 19 bases between. CDR3 length: 15 amino acids. Per the germline V gene, CDR1 is SQVTM and CDR2 is ANQGSEA. The CDR3 is CSGAISSGGTGELFF. CDR3 nucleotide sequence: TGCAGCGGCGCCATATCCTCTGGGGGCACCGGGGAGCTGTTTTTT.

The rearrangement joins TRBV7-9 to TRBJ2-1; no firm D call. Trimming took off 2 bases at V and 3 bases at J, with 14 bases between the two ends. The CDR3 loop spans 16 amino acids. Germline V CDR1 and CDR2: SEHNR, FQNEAQ (reference sequence). The CDR3 sequence is CASSLTSSPFYNEQFF. CDR3 nucleotide sequence: TGTGCCAGCAGCTTAACAAGCTCTCCTTTCTACAATGAGCAGTTCTTC.

The chain links TRBV6-5 to TRBJ2-7, with D tentatively TRBD1 (5 bases). Germline CDR1 MNHEY, CDR2 SVGAGI. The V end was cut by 0 bases, the J end by 5 bases, with 14 bases between. The CDR3 covers 15 residues. The CDR3 is CASSYSLQGSHEQYV. The CDR3 DNA sequence: TGTGCCAGCAGTTACTCTCTCCAGGGTTCCCACGAGCAGTACGTC.

The chain links TRBV19 to TRBJ2-5; TRBD2 matches at 12 bases. Germline CDR1 LNHDA, CDR2 SQIVND (reference sequence). CDR3 length: 15 amino acids. Trimming cost V 5 bases and J 8 bases; bases outside gene matches: 9. In nucleotides, the CDR3 is TGTGCCAGTAGTGCAACTAGCGGGGGGCCCACTACCCAGTACTTC. It codes for CASSATSGGPTTQYF.

This chain's CDR3 is CASSLGPLTSGGSYNEQFF. Written as DNA, the CDR3 is TGCGCCAGCAGCTTGGGCCCCCTCACTAGCGGGGGCAGCTACAATGAGCAGTTCTTC. This chain joins TRBV5-1 and TRBJ2-1; TRBD2 matches at 11 bases. Looked up from germline, CDR1 is SGHRS and CDR2 is YFSETQ. V lost 0 bases to trimming and J lost 3 bases; unmatched junction nucleotides: 11. The CDR3 length is 19 residues.

The chain links TRBV5-6 to TRBJ2-5, with TRBD1 identical over 11 bases. This CDR3 has 14 amino acids. Germline CDR1 and CDR2: SGHDT and YYEEEE. V was clipped by 8 bases and J by 1 base; unmatched bases: 4. The CDR3 region has the DNA TGTGCCAGTTTGGGACAGGGGGTCCAAGAGACCCAGTACTTC. The encoded protein is CASLGQGVQETQYF.

The chain is built from TRBV7-3 and TRBJ2-3; 12 bases are shared with TRBD2. J lost 4 bases, V lost 3 bases, and 5 bases had no gene match. Germline CDR1 SGHTA, CDR2 FQGTGA. The CDR3 contains 16 residues. The CDR3 region has the DNA TGTGCCAGCAGCTTGCTAGCGGGGGGGCAGGCAGATACGCAGTATTTT. It translates to CASSLLAGGQADTQYF.

Only one count was recorded for this clone. This sequence joins TRBV6-5 and TRBJ2-3, with D perhaps matching TRBD1 (6 bases). Trimming removed 4 bases at V and 2 bases at J, with 13 bases between. The CDR3 is 15 residues long. CDR1 and CDR2 (germline): MNHEY, SVGAGI. The CDR3 loop is CASSLKQGFTDTQYF. The DNA for the CDR3 is TGTGCCAGCAGTTTAAAACAGGGATTCACAGATACGCAGTATTTT.

V is TRBV5-1 and J is TRBJ1-1; no clear D. The germline V and J ends were trimmed by 3 bases and 3 bases, with 9 bases remaining between them. The CDR3 extends over 13 amino acids. The germline gives CDR1 SGHRS, CDR2 YFSETQ. The CDR3 DNA sequence: TGCGCCAGCAGCTCCCAGGCCTACACTGAAGCTTTCTTT. Translation: CASSSQAYTEAFF.

The rearrangement links TRBV4-2 to TRBJ2-1; the D is unclear. The CDR3 totals 15 residues. Looked up from germline, CDR1 is LGHNA and CDR2 is YNFKEQ. Between the trimmed V and J ends, which lost 0 bases and 7 bases, there was a span of 13 bases. DNA of the CDR3: TGTGCCAGCAGCCAAGATGTCGATTTATCAAATGAGCAGTTCTTC. Amino acids: CASSQDVDLSNEQFF.

This clone occurred a few times. V is TRBV5-3 and J is TRBJ1-1; no definite D call. TRBV5-3 is assigned to the ORF class and has an uncertain function. V was trimmed by 8 bases and J by 6 bases, leaving 11 bases between them. This CDR3 has 11 amino acids. CDR3 region: CASTEGAEAFF. The DNA of the CDR3 is TGTGCCAGCACCGAAGGAGCTGAAGCTTTCTTT.

The chain recombines TRBV30 with TRBJ1-1; D remains ambiguous. V was cut by 0 bases and J by 7 bases, with 9 bases left in between. This CDR3 is built from 12 residues. Germline V CDR1 and CDR2: GTSNPN, SVGIG (reference sequence). The DNA of the CDR3 is TGTGCCTGGAGTGTAGGACGGTATGAAGCTTTCTTT. Translation: CAWSVGRYEAFF.

The V call is TRBV19, the J call TRBJ1-2; D gene unclear. The CDR3 consists of 12 residues. Looked up from germline, CDR1 is LNHDA and CDR2 is SQIVND (reference sequence). The V and J ends lost 4 bases and 7 bases respectively, with 10 bases between them. The CDR3 sequence: CASSRGRSGYTF. CDR3 sequence (DNA): TGTGCCAGTAGTAGAGGACGGTCTGGCTACACCTTC.

The genes are TRBV29-1 and TRBJ2-7, with D perhaps TRBD1 (6 bases). The V end lost 6 bases, the J end lost 2 bases, and 11 bases lay between the germline ends. This CDR3 contains 12 residues. The germline V gene has CDR1 SQVTM and CDR2 ANQGSEA. The CDR3 protein is CSVRTEAYEQYF. For the CDR3, the DNA is TGCAGCGTCAGGACAGAAGCCTACGAGCAGTACTTC.

The CDR3 reads CASSSHGDRASWYYGYTF. In DNA, the CDR3 is TGTGCCAGCAGCTCCCATGGGGACAGGGCGAGCTGGTACTATGGCTACACCTTC. The chain joins TRBV7-8 to TRBJ1-2; 9 bases map to TRBD1. J gave up 3 bases and V 4 bases, and 15 bases lay outside the gene matches. The germline gives CDR1 SGHVS, CDR2 FQNEAQ. The CDR3 contains 18 residues.

The chain recombines TRBV25-1 with TRBJ2-4; no reliable D call. CDR1 and CDR2 from the germline V gene are MGHDK and SYGVNS. Trimming removed 3 bases from V and 3 bases from J, with 6 bases in between. The CDR3 covers 13 residues. The CDR3 DNA reads TGTGCCAGCAGTGATGGGATCAAAAACATTCAGTACTTC. It is translated as CASSDGIKNIQYF.